The entry below describes one T cell receptor (beta chain). Its antigen remains unidentified. The cohort was made up of approximately 700 healthy bone marrow donors. All cohort members were sampled while nominally healthy, although unrecorded immune exposures were likely present. The donor tested CMV seronegative and was one of the 352 seronegative cohort members. A peripheral blood sample was collected from each donor, and TCR beta sequencing was performed on peripheral blood mononuclear cells. Genomic DNA was extracted from the blood cell samples with the Qiagen DNeasy Blood Extraction Kit. Library generation was performed with the immunoSEQ multiplex PCR assay. For the multiplex PCR, a mixture combining 60 forward primers for TCR Vbeta segments and 13 reverse primers for TCR Jbeta segments was used. A multiplex PCR assay on genomic DNA amplified the CDR3 region of rearranged TCR beta genes. Amplified TCR beta libraries were sequenced as 87-base-pair reads on the Illumina HiSeq System. Under the source paper's analysis protocol: In a later analysis, some 80 million unique TCR beta chains were counted across the roughly 610 repertoires, and roughly 11 million of these chains were shared by at least two donors. Raw reads were error-corrected and collapsed into unique sequences by a nearest-neighbor algorithm in which closely related sequences were merged to remove PCR and sequencing errors. Alignment of CDR3 sequences to IMGT reference sequences was used to assign V, D and J gene segments. For a sequence to be retained, a match of at least six nucleotides was required to both a V gene segment and a J gene segment. Rearrangements were called productive when the CDR3 lacked stop codons and stayed in frame with V and J; all others were non-productive. CDR3 was defined according to IMGT convention as the region running from the second conserved V-encoded cysteine to the conserved J-encoded phenylalanine. Sequences without an unambiguous match to a single V gene segment were excluded from the earlier analysis of 450 to 650 of the donors. In an earlier analysis of approximately 550 of the donors, V segments were called functional above 56.7% productive rearrangements and were called segregating when the between-donor standard deviation exceeded 5%. A statistical classification framework was developed to diagnose cytomegalovirus status using the catalog of TCR beta chain sequences. In a later analysis, TCR nucleotide sequences were compared against IMGT/GENE-DB human TR gene sequences so that V and J genes could be assigned. Using the TCRdist pipeline, a later analysis assigned CDR3 sequences along with most-parsimonious VDJ recombination scenarios. In a later analysis, each TCR beta chain was defined by its CDR3 amino acid sequence together with its V-gene family, and reads lacking a unique V-gene family were excluded. A later analysis removed roughly 590 highly shared, low-generation-probability nucleotide sequences to deal with suspected cross-contamination and a sequencing artifact. In a later analysis, a clonal expansion index for each public chain was calculated from normalized within-repertoire ranks of inferred template counts. A later analysis computed generation probabilities with a VDJ recombination model fitted to out-of-frame rearrangements, and checked the results against IGoR. Hypergeometric tests were used in a later analysis to score TCR-TCR, TCR-HLA and TCR-CMV co-occurrence, with a repertoire-size bias correction applied to the TCR pairs. To estimate false discovery rates, a later analysis permuted the HLA or CMV assignments 20 times. In a later analysis, co-occurring TCRs were grouped using DBSCAN, with TCRdist sequence similarity added in when clustering inside HLA-allele-positive subsets. Co-occurrence clustering excluded repertoires with fewer than 30,000 or more than 120,000 public chains, plus five with anomalous nucleotide sharing. Held by TCRdb, this immuneACCESS table contains in-frame sequences only and omits some clones. Under half of the omission traces to an unresolved V gene where checked; the cause of the rest is unknown. V, J and clone size derive from that table, while D and trimming were established from the DNA sequence. The sample table records roughly 140,000 clones. 0.96% of the sample is held by the ten biggest clonotypes.

The junction carries 17 bases between V and J, which are trimmed by 6 bases and 6 bases respectively. The CDR3 goes from the cysteine to the phenylalanine over 14 residues. The entry retains the CDR3 DNA only, 42 bases that are in frame from base 1. Taken from the germline V gene, the CDR1 and CDR2 loops are MDHEN and SYDVKM. The data originate from a study of cytomegalovirus exposure and HLA in healthy donors (dated by TCRdb to 2016 to 2017). With regard to the full study: An earlier analysis of a few hundred of the donors reported under 300 Gb of sequence data and 100 million to 120 million unique TCR beta sequences obtained from approximately 180 million T cells. Approximately 310 gigabases of sequencing data and approximately 85 million unique TCR sequences were included in an early release covering roughly 600 HLA-typed donors. The genetic ancestry cluster associated with self-reported Caucasian donors included 81% of the 398 genotyped donors. The study aimed to test whether cataloging public T cell receptors could reveal signatures of past pathogen exposure. Using immunosequencing, the study profiled T cell repertoires from around 670 subjects and related those repertoires to cytomegalovirus serostatus. Along with the roughly 670-subject first cohort, a separate validation cohort of 120 different subjects was used. To predict cytomegalovirus infection status, the study combined high-throughput TCR immunosequencing, statistical association of individual TCRs with disease status, and machine learning. In a later analysis, previously published TCR beta repertoires from 666 donors were re-analyzed and high-resolution HLA genotyping was added so that TCR occurrence patterns could be studied. Rather than drawing on any new phenotypic data, the later analysis identified candidate immune exposures from TCR beta sequences and the way those sequences occurred across donors. An earlier analysis of approximately 580 of the donors used high-throughput TCR beta sequencing to judge whether each TCR beta V gene segment behaved as functional or pseudogenic. Donor age, sex, ethnicity and CMV serostatus were compiled alongside the repertoire data. A later genetic analysis used genome-wide SNP genotypes for about three fifths of the roughly 700 donors, treating that subset as a discovery cohort. All discovery cohort repertoires had been generated on a single sequencing platform. Class I and class II HLA loci were covered by the typing at four-digit resolution. Typing coverage varied by locus: 629-630 donors for A, B, C, DRB1 and DQB1; approximately 500 for DQA1; over 600 for DPA1; approximately 490 for DPB1. Because of strong linkage in the cohort, four to six DR-DQ haplotypes were treated as single units for association and clustering. On average, around 200,000 unique TCR beta nucleotide sequences were sequenced per donor among 350 to 400 genotyped donors of the cohort, with roughly 18% of those sequences being non-productive. Study-wide findings and limitations: In this cohort, only TCR beta chains were sequenced, and detectable features were limited by the absence of alpha or paired-chain data. Most CMV-associated TCR beta chains appeared to be HLA-restricted in a later analysis, and the HLA associations seemed to be driven largely by CMV exposure. The study listed 164 TCR beta chains as associated with cytomegalovirus. In vitro tests confirmed that a few of the cytomegalovirus-associated TCR beta chains recognize cytomegalovirus antigens. In a later analysis, HLA-associated TCR beta chains showed more clonal expansion and lower generation probabilities than non-associated chains that were equally common. Roughly uniform sequencing depth across donors was assumed in presence/absence analyses, although this assumption may not hold. Most TCR sequences were seen in very few donors, while some public TCRs were found in many individuals. At a false discovery rate of 0.05, a later analysis linked 15,000 to 20,000 TCR beta sequences to specific HLA alleles. Seventeen rarely observed V segments, including chromosome 9 orphons, were excluded from the earlier analysis of approximately 500 of the donors because counts were too low. When HLA alleles, especially DR and DQ, strongly co-occurred, TCR associations were difficult to assign to individual alleles. According to a later genetic analysis, donors in an Asian-associated ancestry cluster had fewer N-insertions in productive TCRs than the approximately 700-donor mean. A cluster of highly shared sequence variants was judged likely to represent a technical artifact of the sequencing pipeline. The authors suggested that the approach could potentially be generalized to other disease states and immunological phenotypes. A later genetic analysis associated a missense DCLRE1C variant with V-gene and J-gene trimming of TCR beta chains, and an independent cohort replicated the association. Linkage disequilibrium might explain the correlated functional status among segregating V segments, but an unknown experimental factor could not be excluded. Because some donors lacked HLA typing at each locus, the association tests relied only on the typed subset. Immune exposure information for the cohort was limited to CMV serostatus. In a later analysis, TCR association rates were found to vary across HLA loci, with the most associated TCRs seen for DRB1 alleles and the fewest for HLA-C alleles. The classifier was reported to diagnose cytomegalovirus status with high specificity and sensitivity in both the original cohort and the validation cohort. In an earlier analysis of 587 of the donors, most TCR beta V segments were observed in productive rearrangements about 90% or about 30% of the time, broadly matching IMGT annotations. A later analysis reported that several top co-occurrence clusters appeared linked to parvovirus B19, influenza, CMV and Epstein-Barr virus. A further reported finding was that TCR beta sequences accurately predicted the HLA-A and HLA-B alleles for most subjects in the first cohort. Some IMGT-functional V segments, including TRBV6-2 and TRBV6-3, could not be told apart with the 87-base-pair reads, so those segments were excluded.

The TCR originated in a male donor in good health and CMV-seronegative. The sample taken for sequencing was PBMCs. The chain links TRBV28 with TRBJ1-2; D gene: possibly TRBD1, on 6 matching bases. CDR3 reads: CASRGGTSSDGYTF. The bases are TGTGCCAGCAGGGGTGGGACATCCTCGGATGGCTACACCTTC.